This record concerns one T cell receptor (beta chain) sequence. This receptor's antigen is unknown. Per-base quality was not reported, and no clone a single base away is much larger than it. This specimen comes from a study of blood T cell repertoires in COVID-19 (dated by TCRdb to the early 2020s). In the study overall: The collaborator samples originated in the United States, Italy and Spain and spanned the acute and convalescent phases of COVID-19. The repertoires were released in a freely available public database meant as a resource for research on the immune response to SARS-CoV-2. Nearly every sample came with metadata listing a de-identified subject ID, COVID-19 status, age in years and sex. The prospective study material was composed of cDNA or gDNA derived from T cells, B-cell-depleted T cells, or PBMCs. Deeply sampled blood TCRbeta repertoires from subjects exposed to, actively infected with, or recovered from COVID-19 were included in the dataset. Samples came from the ongoing ImmuneRACE study (first 160 participants) plus 1,254 subjects from 6 global collaborators. Where available, HLA class I and class II types were taken from metadata supplied by the sample provider and were not determined by assay-based typing.

The collaborating institutions used their own protocols to collect whole blood in K2EDTA tubes. For TCRbeta analysis, collaborator samples were shipped as frozen whole blood, as isolated PBMCs, or as DNA extracted from either sample type. TCRbeta CDR3 regions were amplified from genomic DNA using the immunoSEQ Assay, a bias-controlled multiplex PCR. The paper's processing steps were these. The number of nucleated cells in each sample was estimated from the amplification of reference gene primers within the assay. To quantify the absolute abundance of each unique TCRbeta CDR3 rearrangement, sequence reads were collapsed and filtered. For each sample, productive Simpson clonality was calculated by taking the square root of Simpson's diversity index across productive rearrangements. The clones in this table, taken by TCRdb from immuneACCESS, are in-frame only. Not every clone is retained; where verified, under half of the shortfall comes from an unresolved V gene, and the cause of the rest is unknown. The V and J calls and the clone size are those of that table, but D and trimming were determined from the DNA. A total of about 150,000 clones appear in this sample, 89% of them only once. Of the sample, about 2.8% falls within the top ten clones.

From the cysteine through the phenylalanine, the CDR3 covers 17 amino acids. Only the CDR3 part of the read is kept: 51 bases, read in frame from the first base. CDR1 and CDR2 are read off the germline V gene as MNHNS and SASEGT. V is trimmed back by 2 bases and J by 5 bases, and the junction contains 12 bases that no gene match accounts for. Here is what the overall study found, with its caveats: Clinical and demographic metadata were provided uncurated, with the amount varying by source and participant.

The sequence was collected from a man aged 55 to 69 with acute or convalescent COVID-19. The V and J segments used are TRBV6-1 and TRBJ1-1; the central 9 bases match TRBD1. The specimen was peripheral blood. The nucleotides are TGTGCCAGCAGTGAATTCAGGAGACAGGGGGGGCGGACTGAAGCTTTCTTT. Its coded protein is CASSEFRRQGGRTEAFF.